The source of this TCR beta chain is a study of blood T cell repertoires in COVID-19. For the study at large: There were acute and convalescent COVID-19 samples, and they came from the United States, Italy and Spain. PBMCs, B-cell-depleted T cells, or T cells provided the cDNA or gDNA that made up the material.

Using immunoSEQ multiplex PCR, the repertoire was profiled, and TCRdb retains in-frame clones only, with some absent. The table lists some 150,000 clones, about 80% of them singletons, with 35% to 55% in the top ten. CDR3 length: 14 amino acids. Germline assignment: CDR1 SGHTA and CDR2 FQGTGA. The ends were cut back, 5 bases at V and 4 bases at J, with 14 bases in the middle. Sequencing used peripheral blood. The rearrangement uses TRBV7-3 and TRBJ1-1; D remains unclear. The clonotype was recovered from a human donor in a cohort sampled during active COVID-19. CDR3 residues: CASSPTAGSTEAFF. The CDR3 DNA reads TGTGCCAGCAGCCCTACCGCCGGGAGCACTGAAGCTTTCTTT.